This TCR beta chain was identified during a study of beta chain features in type 1 diabetes. Whole-study findings and limits: Researchers report that Type 1 diabetes patients had moderately but significantly shorter TCRB CDR3s across all four CD4+ subsets. Patients' naive, central memory and regulatory TCRB repertoires appeared more alike than those of healthy donors.

This clone was observed a few times. Its target is unknown. Sorted populations all had greater than 98% purity. The V end lost 5 bases, the J end lost 8 bases, and 17 bases lay between the germline ends. The length of the CDR3 is 14 residues. Per the germline V gene, CDR1 is SEHNR and CDR2 is FQNEAQ (reference sequence). Reverse transcription of all isolated RNA meant that expressed TCRB transcripts were sequenced. Data came from immunoSEQ multiplex PCR; TCRdb stores just in-frame clones and leaves some out. The sample holds a few hundred thousand clones; roughly 12% are singletons and the top ten take over 0.008%.

This clonotype was obtained from a woman between 18 and 29 years old with type 1 diabetes. The genes are TRBV7-9 and TRBJ2-3; tentative D call: TRBD1 (5 bases). The material sequenced was naive CD4+ T cells from blood. CDR3 sequence: CASSPQSGQGTQYF. The CDR3 DNA reads TGTGCCAGCAGCCCCCAGTCGGGCCAGGGTACGCAGTATTTT.